These 19 T cell receptor beta chains originate from one sample sequenced in a study of blood T cell repertoires in COVID-19. The repertoire was sequenced with immunoSEQ multiplex PCR; TCRdb's copy has only in-frame clones and lacks some. Here the sample spans 350,000 or so clones, more than 70% being singletons. The sequenced material came from PBMCs or T cells enriched from blood (not recorded which). All receptors come from a woman in her twenties or thirties who had been exposed to COVID-19.

The sample holds a few counts of this clone. V and J are TRBV29-1 and TRBJ2-1; 13 bases agree with TRBD2. The CDR3 is 14 residues long. Germline V CDR1 and CDR2: SQVTM, ANQGSEA. The ends lost 4 bases at V and 8 bases at J; junction bases unmatched: 5. CDR3: CSVGQGLAGDEQFF. The CDR3 DNA follows: TGCAGCGTTGGCCAAGGACTAGCGGGAGATGAGCAGTTCTTC.

V gene TRBV29-1 combines with J gene TRBJ2-5, with a possible D match to TRBD1 (6 bases). Germline loops: CDR1 SQVTM, CDR2 ANQGSEA. Between the trimmed V and J ends, which lost 0 bases and 2 bases, there was a span of 7 bases. The CDR3 runs to 13 residues. The CDR3, as DNA: TGCAGCGTTGAAGACAGGGGACAAGAGACCCAGTACTTC. It yields the protein CSVEDRGQETQYF. The variable domain in full, completed from reference TRBV29-1 and TRBJ2-5, reads SAVISQKPSRDICQRGTSLTIQCQVDSQVTMMFWYRQQPGQSLTLIATANQGSEATYESGFVIDKFPISRPNLTFSTLTVSNMSPEDSSIYLCSVEDRGQETQYFGPGTRLLVL.

The chain links TRBV6-5 to TRBJ2-1, with 8 bases matching TRBD2. V shed 0 bases, J shed 3 bases, and the junction held 4 bases outside the gene matches. Germline lookup yields CDR1 MNHEY and CDR2 SVGAGI. The CDR3 length is 16 residues. The CDR3 region is CASSYSTSGSYNEQFF. Written as DNA, the CDR3 is TGTGCCAGCAGTTACTCGACGAGCGGGAGCTACAATGAGCAGTTCTTC.

The chain links TRBV9 to TRBJ2-3, with D tentatively TRBD1 (6 bases). Germline V gives CDR1 SGDLS, CDR2 YYNGEE. V lost 7 bases to trimming and J lost 0 bases, with 6 bases between them. The CDR3 has 12 residues. The CDR3, as DNA: TGTGCCAGCCAGGGGAGCACAGATACGCAGTATTTT. This gives the protein CASQGSTDTQYF.

The chain couples TRBV10-3 to TRBJ1-1, with D possibly TRBD1 on 5 matching bases. Trimming took 3 bases from V and 0 from J, leaving 8 bases between them. This CDR3 has 14 amino acids. Germline V gives CDR1 ENHRY, CDR2 SYGVKD. The CDR3 loop is CAISEQGVNTEAFF. Here the CDR3 DNA reads TGTGCCATCAGTGAACAAGGGGTGAACACTGAAGCTTTCTTT.

DNA for the CDR3: TGTGCCAGCAGTCTGACAGGGGCTCTCTACGAGCAGTACTTC. It translates to CASSLTGALYEQYF. The chain combines TRBV28 with TRBJ2-7, with 8 bases that match TRBD1. Trimming took 5 bases from V and 3 from J; bases not matched to a gene: 6. The CDR3 is made up of 14 amino acids. Germline V gives CDR1 MDHEN, CDR2 SYDVKM.

The V and J genes are TRBV7-6 and TRBJ2-3; 7 bases are shared with TRBD2. This CDR3 contains 15 residues. Per germline, CDR1 SGHVS and CDR2 FNYEAQ. V trimming: 2 bases; J trimming: 2 bases; junction bases outside the gene matches: 4. CDR3 protein: CASSLLADVTDTQYF. In DNA, the CDR3 is TGTGCCAGCAGCTTACTAGCGGATGTCACAGATACGCAGTATTTT.

The rearrangement links TRBV5-1 to TRBJ2-7; TRBD2 agrees at 10 bases. Trimming cost V 4 bases and J 0 bases; bases outside gene matches: 7. The CDR3 extends over 16 amino acids. Looked up from germline, CDR1 is SGHRS and CDR2 is YFSETQ. The CDR3 loop is CASSALAGGSSYEQYF. The DNA for the CDR3 is TGCGCCAGCAGCGCCTTAGCGGGGGGTAGCTCCTACGAGCAGTACTTC.

J is TRBJ2-3 and V is TRBV7-2; 15 nucleotides agree with TRBD2. Germline loops: CDR1 SGHTA, CDR2 FQGNSA. The CDR3 contains 19 residues. V was pared by 5 bases and J by 3 bases, with 12 bases of the junction left unmatched. The DNA of the CDR3 is TGTGCCAGCAGCCTAGGACTAGCGGGAGGGCCTTTCCTTACAGATACGCAGTATTTT. Translated: CASSLGLAGGPFLTDTQYF.

The V call is TRBV9, the J call TRBJ2-7; 7 bases match TRBD2. The J segment lost 4 bases and the V segment lost 0 bases, leaving 10 bases of the junction unmatched. CDR1 and CDR2 (germline): SGDLS, YYNGEE. The CDR3 extends over 16 amino acids. The CDR3 loop reads CASSVDGGGPRYEQYF. CDR3 sequence (DNA): TGTGCCAGCAGCGTAGACGGGGGAGGGCCAAGATACGAGCAGTACTTC.

As DNA, the CDR3 is TGCAGTGCCTTAGCAGGAGGCGAGCAGTTCTTC. Translating gives CSALAGGEQFF. The chain employs TRBV20-1 and TRBJ2-1; a weak D match, TRBD2 (5 bases). The CDR3 sequence is 11 residues long. Germline CDR1 DFQATT, CDR2 SNEGSKA (reference sequence). V was pared by 6 bases and J by 10 bases, with 13 bases between.

The chain links TRBV27 to TRBJ2-7, with 7 nucleotides matching TRBD2. The J segment lost 7 bases and the V segment lost 3 bases, leaving 12 bases of the junction unmatched. CDR3 length equals 15 residues. Germline V lookup: CDR1 MNHEY, CDR2 SMNVEV (reference sequence). CDR3: CASSFNSGRGGEQYF. Here the CDR3 DNA reads TGTGCCAGCAGTTTTAATAGTGGGAGGGGAGGGGAGCAGTACTTC.

This chain uses TRBV7-9 with TRBJ2-3, with D unresolved. V gave up 3 bases and J gave up 1 base, with 8 bases separating them. Germline assignment: CDR1 SEHNR and CDR2 FQNEAQ (reference sequence). This CDR3 is built from 14 residues. CDR3 sequence (DNA): TGTGCCAGCAGCTTGTCAGTCGGCACAGATACGCAGTATTTT. Translation: CASSLSVGTDTQYF. The full variable domain, in which reference TRBV7-9 and TRBJ2-3 provide the parts outside the CDR3, is DTGVSQNPRHKITKRGQNVTFRCDPISEHNRLYWYRQTLGQGPEFLTYFQNEAQLEKSRLLSDRFSAERPKGSFSTLEIQRTEQGDSAMYLCASSLSVGTDTQYFGPGTRLTVL.

This clone was observed once. The rearrangement joins TRBV3-1 (or the pseudogene TRBV3-2) to TRBJ1-6, with TRBD1 matching over 7 bases. The V segment lost 4 bases and the J segment 10 bases; nucleotides outside the gene matches: 7. The CDR3 length is 14 residues. In germline, CDR1 is LGHDT, CDR2 YNNKEL (reference sequence). CDR3 nucleotide sequence: TGTGCCAGCAGCCCCGGACAGGTTAGGTCACCCCTCCACTTT. It yields the protein CASSPGQVRSPLHF.

J is TRBJ2-7 and V is TRBV21-1; whether TRBD2, the table's D call, matches the DNA was not checked. TRBV21-1 represents a pseudogene. The CDR3 extends over 19 amino acids. The DNA for the CDR3 is TGTGCCAGCAGCCCTACGACTAGCGGGTTCGAATATAGGGACTACGAGCAGTACTTC. It translates to CASSPTTSGFEYRDYEQYF.

V and J are TRBV28 and TRBJ2-3, with TRBD2 identical over 9 bases. This CDR3 is built from 16 residues. Trimming took 5 bases from V and 2 from J; bases not matched to a gene: 8. Germline V CDR1 and CDR2: MDHEN, SYDVKM. CDR3 sequence: CASSPTSGSFTDTQYF. Here the CDR3 DNA reads TGTGCCAGCAGTCCCACTAGCGGGTCCTTCACAGATACGCAGTATTTT. Supplemented by reference TRBV28 and TRBJ2-3, the full variable domain reads DVKVTQSSRYLVKRTGEKVFLECVQDMDHENMFWYRQDPGLGLRLIYFSYDVKMKEKGDIPEGYSVSREKKERFSLILESASTNQTSMYLCASSPTSGSFTDTQYFGPGTRLTVL.

This clone was counted between two and nine times. The chain employs TRBV7-2 and TRBJ1-4, with no clear D. CDR1 SGHTA and CDR2 FQGNSA come from the germline V gene. The CDR3 is made up of 16 amino acids. With 1 base removed from V and 7 bases from J, the gap between germline ends came to 16 bases. CDR3 region: CASSLVSGDSGEKLFF. CDR3 nucleotide sequence: TGTGCCAGCAGCTTAGTTTCCGGGGATTCAGGTGAAAAACTGTTTTTT.

The genes are TRBV10-2 and TRBJ2-1, with 8 bases lining up with TRBD2. The CDR3 sequence is 15 residues long. V trimming: 6 bases; J trimming: 2 bases; junction bases outside the gene matches: 6. Germline CDR1 is WSHSY and CDR2 is SAAADI. The CDR3 nucleotides read TGCGCCAGCAGCAAGCGGGAGATAGCCTACAATGAGCAGTTCTTC. It codes for CASSKREIAYNEQFF.

V and J are TRBV28 and TRBJ1-1; unclear D gene. The CDR3 is 12 amino acids. V lost 8 bases and J 7 bases, leaving 14 bases between the germline ends. CDR1 is MDHEN, CDR2 SYDVKM, per germline. In nucleotides, the CDR3 is TGTGCCAGCTCAAACAGAGAGCTTGAAGCTTTCTTT. As protein: CASSNRELEAFF.